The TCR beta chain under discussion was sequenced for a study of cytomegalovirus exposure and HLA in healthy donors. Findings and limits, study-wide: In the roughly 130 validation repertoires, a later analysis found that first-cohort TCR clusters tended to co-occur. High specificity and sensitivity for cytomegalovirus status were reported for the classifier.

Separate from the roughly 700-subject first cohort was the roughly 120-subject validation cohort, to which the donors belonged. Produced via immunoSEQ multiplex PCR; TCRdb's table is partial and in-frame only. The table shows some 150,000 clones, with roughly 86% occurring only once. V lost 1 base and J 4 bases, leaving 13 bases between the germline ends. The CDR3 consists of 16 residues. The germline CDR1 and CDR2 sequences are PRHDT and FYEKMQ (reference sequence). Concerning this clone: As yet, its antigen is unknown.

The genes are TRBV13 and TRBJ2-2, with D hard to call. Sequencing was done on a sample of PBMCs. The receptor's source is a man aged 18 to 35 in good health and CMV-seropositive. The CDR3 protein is CASSLDAGSTTGELFF. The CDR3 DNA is TGTGCCAGCAGCTTAGACGCAGGATCTACCACCGGGGAGCTGTTTTTT.